This paragraph covers one T cell receptor (beta chain) sequence. The sample originates from a study of CD8+CD57+ T cells in acquired aplastic anemia. CDR3 and TCR beta VDJ profiling relied on a genomic DNA template. Each CDR3 protein gets one entry after TCRdb re-called the reads with MiXCR. In the table there are roughly 100,000 distinct CDR3 sequences, around 70% of which are singletons. This CDR3 spans 12 amino acids. Trimming took 3 bases from V and 8 from J, leaving 8 bases between them. Germline loops: CDR1 LNHDA, CDR2 SQIVND (reference sequence). Whoever was chosen for sequencing had shown CD8+CD57+ cell expansion by flow cytometry.

This chain connects TRBV19 to TRBJ1-5, with D unresolved. The receptor's source is a human donor with aplastic anemia. Sequencing was performed on sorted CD4+, CD8+, or CD8+CD57+ T cells (not recorded which) from PBMCs. CDR3 protein: CASSMMWEPQHF. CDR3 DNA: TGTGCCAGTAGTATGATGTGGGAGCCCCAGCATTTT.